This TCR beta chain stems from a study of blood T cell repertoires in COVID-19. TCRdb's table, derived via immunoSEQ multiplex PCR, lists solely in-frame clones and lacks some. The sample consists of about 43,000 clones, around 90% of them appearing once. Sequenced: peripheral blood. The sequence was obtained from a woman aged 80 or over with active COVID-19.

As DNA, the CDR3 is TGCGCCAGCAGCTTGGACTATTCCTACGAGCAGTACTTC. It codes for CASSLDYSYEQYF. This chain connects TRBV5-1 to TRBJ2-7, with D uncertain. Germline V gene lookup returns CDR1 SGHRS and CDR2 YFSETQ. V was trimmed by 0 bases and J by 1 base, leaving 5 bases between them. The CDR3 covers 13 residues.